Included here is one TCR beta chain sequence, with context. The data belong to a study of blood T cell repertoires in COVID-19. Profiled with immunoSEQ multiplex PCR; TCRdb holds only in-frame clones, not every one. The sample records 180,000 or so clones, 80% being singletons. The germline gives CDR1 LGHDT, CDR2 YNNKEL (reference sequence). This CDR3 spans 18 amino acids. V dropped 0 bases and J dropped 2; count of bases not matched to a gene: 8. Participant ages covered roughly 18 to 89 years across some 25 US areas. J is TRBJ2-5 and V is TRBV3-1 (or the pseudogene TRBV3-2), with 11 bases lining up with TRBD2. The sequencing sample was made of PBMCs or T cells enriched from blood (not recorded which). This receptor was identified in a man aged 55 to 70 who had been exposed to COVID-19. The CDR3 here is CASSQEVLAGGRQETQYF. The CDR3 DNA follows: TGTGCCAGCAGCCAAGAGGTCCTAGCGGGAGGCAGGCAAGAGACCCAGTACTTC.